The clone carrying this TCR beta chain occurred many times. Its antigen is as yet unknown. CDR1 is DFQATT and CDR2 is SNEGSKA in the germline V gene (reference sequence). This CDR3 region has 17 residues. Trimming removed 0 bases from V and 8 bases from J; junction bases left unmatched: 10. The PCR template was genomic DNA. A primer set of 30 forward and 13 reverse primers amplified the CDR3. Each CDR3 protein is one row after TCRdb ran MiXCR on the multiplex PCR reads. Counted here are 280,000 or so distinct CDR3 sequences, roughly 48% occurring once; the ten biggest clones make up roughly an eighth. This entry belongs to a study of type 1 and type 2 diabetes patients. Study-wide points: Both CD4+ and CD8+ type 2 diabetes repertoires showed significantly higher diversity than type 1.

Material: peripheral blood mononuclear cells (PBMCs). The chain recombines TRBV20-1 with TRBJ2-1; 13 bases match TRBD2. This receptor was taken from a man aged 18 to 35 with type 2 diabetes. CDR3 loop: CSARESLLAGGFDEQFF. CDR3 nucleotide sequence: TGCAGTGCTAGAGAATCCTTACTAGCGGGAGGGTTCGATGAGCAGTTCTTC.